This T cell receptor (beta chain) originates from a study of vaccination and CD4 T cells after COVID-19. Turning to the study itself: Sampling after COVID took place at a median of around 110 days (range 35 to 161) following diagnosis. The study collected post-vaccine samples a median around 72 days after dose two, with a range of 14 to 241. Study-level points and caveats: Convalescent patients had a median roughly 86% of post-vaccine SARS-CoV-2-reactive clones that were detected only after vaccination, not before it.

Treatment specified: roughly nine-day PBMC culture with coronavirus spike peptide pools or control peptides (ViraFEST assay). This clonotype turned up a few times. The antigen is undetermined. The CDR3 loop spans 15 amino acids. Germline V CDR1 and CDR2: SGHNT, YYREEE (reference sequence). Trimming removed 0 bases at V and 4 bases at J, with 13 bases between. Researchers used the Oncomine TCR Beta short-read assay to sequence DNA from cultured CD4+ T cells. TCRdb reanalysed the PCR reads using MiXCR and keeps one entry per CDR3 protein. The repertoire consists of approximately 10,000 distinct CDR3 sequences, with roughly 47% occurring once and the leading ten covering around a third.

The source is a human donor who had recovered from COVID-19. V gene TRBV5-4 combines with J gene TRBJ1-1; D is uncertain. The specimen was CD4+ T cells from blood, cultured in vitro. CDR3: CASSLEIRSGTEAFF. In nucleotides, the CDR3 is TGTGCCAGCAGCTTGGAAATTCGGTCGGGCACTGAAGCTTTCTTT.